The T cell receptor beta chain under discussion was sequenced for a study of CD8 T cells in ankylosing spondylitis. Using quantitative 5'-RACE with molecular barcodes, the authors made TCR beta libraries. Each CDR3 protein gets one entry after TCRdb re-called the 5' RACE reads with MiXCR. The sample lists 650,000 to 800,000 distinct CDR3 sequences, over 15% occurring once. Study-level points and caveats: What seemed typical of ankylosing spondylitis blood was a TCR beta motif built from eight highly homologous variants. Before this, some motif variants had been reported in reactive arthritis synovial fluid and blood.

There are a few counts of this clonotype. Its antigen is not identified. Trimming took 4 bases from V and 4 from J, leaving 11 bases between them. The CDR3 extends over 14 amino acids. Germline V CDR1 and CDR2: SGHRS, YFSETQ. What was sequenced was blood, either unsorted or a sorted T cell fraction (not recorded which). This receptor was taken from a male donor with ankylosing spondylitis. The chain employs TRBV5-1 and TRBJ2-2, with D possibly being TRBD1 (6 bases). The CDR3 reads CASSPRGSTGELFF. In DNA form, the CDR3 reads TGCGCCAGCAGCCCCAGGGGTAGCACCGGGGAGCTGTTTTTT.